The entry below describes one T cell receptor (beta chain). Authors' analysis steps: It was from reference gene primer amplification that nucleated cell counts were estimated. TCRdb's table, derived via immunoSEQ multiplex PCR, lists solely in-frame clones and lacks some. V and J calls and clone size follow that table, whereas D and trimming were derived from the DNA. The data show approximately 670,000 clones, about 90% seen once. This sample stems from a study of blood T cell repertoires in COVID-19. Study context: COVID-19 samples collected from the United States, Italy and Spain covered acute and convalescent phases. T cells, B-cell-depleted T cells, or PBMCs provided the cDNA or gDNA that served as material.

V was cut by 10 bases and J by 0 bases, with 17 bases left in between. Looked up from germline, CDR1 is SGHTS and CDR2 is YDEGEE. The CDR3 has 15 amino acids. Sequencing used peripheral blood. This receptor was identified in a woman under 30 with acute or convalescent COVID-19. The V gene is TRBV5-8, the J gene TRBJ1-3; the D gene is possibly TRBD1 (5 bases). CDR3 nucleotides: TGTGCCTGTACTGATGGGGACTTCTCTGGAAACACCATATATTTT. Translation: CACTDGDFSGNTIYF.